This T cell receptor (beta chain) was retrieved from a study of cytomegalovirus exposure and HLA in healthy donors. Study details: T cells numbering 150 million to 200 million yielded more than 100 million unique TCR beta sequences in an earlier analysis. Study findings and constraints: Upon later analysis, TCR association rates were observed to vary by HLA locus, being highest for DRB1 and lowest for HLA-C.

This clone was found a few times. Its antigen remains unknown. Germline V gives CDR1 MDHEN, CDR2 SYDVKM. There are 16 residues in the CDR3. V shed 4 bases, J shed 0 bases, and the junction held 5 bases outside the gene matches. Vbeta (60) and Jbeta (13) primers were used in the PCR. Only in-frame clones appear in the TCRdb table, and some are missing; sequencing was by immunoSEQ multiplex PCR. The sample lists 90,000 to 120,000 clones, approximately 73% occurring once. Sequencing was performed on PBMCs. The chain employs TRBV28 and TRBJ2-1; 8 bases are a match to TRBD2. The origin of this receptor is a man between 25 and 39 years old in good health and CMV-seronegative. CDR3: CASSSLREGSYNEQFF. CDR3 nucleotide sequence: TGTGCCAGCAGTTCCCTTCGGGAGGGCTCCTACAATGAGCAGTTCTTC.